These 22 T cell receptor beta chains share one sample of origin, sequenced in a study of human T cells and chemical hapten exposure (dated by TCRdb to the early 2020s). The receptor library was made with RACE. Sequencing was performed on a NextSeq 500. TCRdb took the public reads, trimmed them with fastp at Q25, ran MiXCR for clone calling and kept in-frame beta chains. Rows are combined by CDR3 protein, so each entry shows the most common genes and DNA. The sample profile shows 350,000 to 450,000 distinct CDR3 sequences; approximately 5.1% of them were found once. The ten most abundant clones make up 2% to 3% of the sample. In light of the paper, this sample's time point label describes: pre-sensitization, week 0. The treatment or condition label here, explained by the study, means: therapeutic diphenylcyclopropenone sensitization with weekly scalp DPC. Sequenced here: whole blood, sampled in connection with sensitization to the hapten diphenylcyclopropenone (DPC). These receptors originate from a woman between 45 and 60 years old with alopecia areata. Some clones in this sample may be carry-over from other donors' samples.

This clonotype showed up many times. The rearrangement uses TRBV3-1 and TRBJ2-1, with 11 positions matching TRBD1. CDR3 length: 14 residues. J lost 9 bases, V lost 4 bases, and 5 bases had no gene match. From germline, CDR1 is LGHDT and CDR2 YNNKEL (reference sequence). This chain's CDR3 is CASSPGQGDSEQFF. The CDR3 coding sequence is TGTGCCAGCAGCCCGGGACAGGGGGATAGTGAGCAGTTCTTC.

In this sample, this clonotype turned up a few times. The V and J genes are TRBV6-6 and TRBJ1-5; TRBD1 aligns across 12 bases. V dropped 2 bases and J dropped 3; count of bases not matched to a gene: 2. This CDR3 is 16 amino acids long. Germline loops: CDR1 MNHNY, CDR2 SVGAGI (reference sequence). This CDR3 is CASSYPGQGANQPQHF. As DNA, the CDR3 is TGTGCCAGCAGTTACCCGGGACAGGGGGCCAATCAGCCCCAGCATTTT.

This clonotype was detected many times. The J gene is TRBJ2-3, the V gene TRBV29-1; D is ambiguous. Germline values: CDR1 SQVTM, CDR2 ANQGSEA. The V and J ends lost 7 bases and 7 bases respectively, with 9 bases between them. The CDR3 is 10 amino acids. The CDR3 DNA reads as TGCAGCGCCGCGGCGCATACGCAGTATTTT. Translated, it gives CSAAAHTQYF.

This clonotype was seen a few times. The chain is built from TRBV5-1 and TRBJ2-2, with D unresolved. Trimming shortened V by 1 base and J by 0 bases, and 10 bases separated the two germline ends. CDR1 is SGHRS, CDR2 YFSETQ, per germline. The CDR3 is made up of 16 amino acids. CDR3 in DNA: TGCGCCAGCAGCTTGCAGAGTTCGGCGAACACCGGGGAGCTGTTTTTT. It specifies CASSLQSSANTGELFF.

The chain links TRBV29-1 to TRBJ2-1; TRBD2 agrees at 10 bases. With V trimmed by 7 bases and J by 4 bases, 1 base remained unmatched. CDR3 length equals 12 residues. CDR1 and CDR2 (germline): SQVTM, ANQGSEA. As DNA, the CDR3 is TGCAGCGGGACTAGCGGTTACAATGAGCAGTTCTTC. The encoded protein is CSGTSGYNEQFF.

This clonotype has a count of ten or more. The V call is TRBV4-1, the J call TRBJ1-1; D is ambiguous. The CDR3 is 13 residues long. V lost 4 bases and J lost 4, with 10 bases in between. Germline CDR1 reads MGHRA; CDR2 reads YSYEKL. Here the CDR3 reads CASSRVESTEAFF. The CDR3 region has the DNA TGCGCCAGCAGCCGGGTAGAATCCACTGAAGCTTTCTTT.

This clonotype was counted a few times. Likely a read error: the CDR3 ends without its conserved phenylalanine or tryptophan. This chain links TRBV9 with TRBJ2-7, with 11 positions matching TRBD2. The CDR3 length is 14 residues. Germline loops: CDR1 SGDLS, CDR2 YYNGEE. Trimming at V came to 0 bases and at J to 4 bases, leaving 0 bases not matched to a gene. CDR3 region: CASSVGLAGYEQYL. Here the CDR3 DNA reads TGTGCCAGCAGCGTAGGACTAGCGGGATACGAGCAGTACCTC.

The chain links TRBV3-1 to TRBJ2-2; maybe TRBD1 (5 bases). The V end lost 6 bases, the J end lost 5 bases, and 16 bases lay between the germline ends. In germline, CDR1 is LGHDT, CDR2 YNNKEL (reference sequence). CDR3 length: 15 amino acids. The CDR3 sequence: CASSPTPAGTGELFF. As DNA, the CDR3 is TGTGCCAGCAGTCCGACCCCGGCAGGGACCGGGGAGCTGTTTTTT.

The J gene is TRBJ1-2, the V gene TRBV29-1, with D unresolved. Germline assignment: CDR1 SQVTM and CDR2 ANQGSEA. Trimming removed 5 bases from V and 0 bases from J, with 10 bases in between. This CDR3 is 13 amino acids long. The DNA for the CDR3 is TGCAGCGTTCCTGGGTCATCTAACTATGGCTACACCTTC. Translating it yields CSVPGSSNYGYTF.

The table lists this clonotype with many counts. The CDR3 loop reads CSAATGTRNEKLFF. In DNA, the CDR3 is TGCAGTGCCGCTACAGGGACCCGTAATGAAAAACTGTTTTTT. The rearrangement joins TRBV20-1 to TRBJ1-4; TRBD1 is a possible D gene (6 bases). Germline V lookup: CDR1 DFQATT, CDR2 SNEGSKA (reference sequence). CDR3 length: 14 amino acids. Trimming stripped 6 bases from V and 4 bases from J, with 15 bases between.

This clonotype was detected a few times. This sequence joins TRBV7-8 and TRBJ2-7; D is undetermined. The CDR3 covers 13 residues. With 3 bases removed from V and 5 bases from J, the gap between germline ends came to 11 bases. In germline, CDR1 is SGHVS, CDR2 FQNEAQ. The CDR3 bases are TGTGCCAGCAGCTTGGATGACCGCCACGAGCAGTACTTC. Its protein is CASSLDDRHEQYF.

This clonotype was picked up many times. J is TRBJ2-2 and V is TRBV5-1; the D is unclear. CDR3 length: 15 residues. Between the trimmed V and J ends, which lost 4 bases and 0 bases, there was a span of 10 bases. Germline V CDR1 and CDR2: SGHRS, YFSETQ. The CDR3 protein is CASSMDGPNTGELFF. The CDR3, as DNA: TGCGCCAGCAGCATGGACGGGCCGAACACCGGGGAGCTGTTTTTT.

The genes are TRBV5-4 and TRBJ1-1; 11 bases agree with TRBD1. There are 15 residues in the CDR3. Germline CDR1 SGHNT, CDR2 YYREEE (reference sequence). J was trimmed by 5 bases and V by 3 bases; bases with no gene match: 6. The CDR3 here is CASSSTGQGGTEAFF. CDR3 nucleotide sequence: TGTGCCAGCAGCTCTACGGGACAGGGGGGTACTGAAGCTTTCTTT.

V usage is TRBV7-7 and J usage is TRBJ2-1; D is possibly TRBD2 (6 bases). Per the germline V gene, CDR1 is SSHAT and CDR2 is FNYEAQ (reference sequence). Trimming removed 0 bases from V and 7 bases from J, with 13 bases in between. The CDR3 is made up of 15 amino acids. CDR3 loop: CASSLAWGRENEQFF. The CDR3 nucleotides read TGTGCCAGCAGCTTAGCGTGGGGCCGGGAGAATGAGCAGTTCTTC.

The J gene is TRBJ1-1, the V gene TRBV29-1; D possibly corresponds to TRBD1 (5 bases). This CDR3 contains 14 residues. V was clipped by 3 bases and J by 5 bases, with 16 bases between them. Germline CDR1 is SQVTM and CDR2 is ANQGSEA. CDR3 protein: CSVESGRAATEAFF. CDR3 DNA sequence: TGCAGCGTTGAGTCTGGCAGGGCGGCAACTGAAGCTTTCTTT.

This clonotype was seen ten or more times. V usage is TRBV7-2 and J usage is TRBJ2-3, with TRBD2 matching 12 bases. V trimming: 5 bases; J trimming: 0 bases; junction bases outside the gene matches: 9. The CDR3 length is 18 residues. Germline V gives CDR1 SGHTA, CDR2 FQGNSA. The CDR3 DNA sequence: TGTGCCAGCAGCCGCCGCCCACTAGCGGGAGGTAGCACAGATACGCAGTATTTT. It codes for CASSRRPLAGGSTDTQYF.

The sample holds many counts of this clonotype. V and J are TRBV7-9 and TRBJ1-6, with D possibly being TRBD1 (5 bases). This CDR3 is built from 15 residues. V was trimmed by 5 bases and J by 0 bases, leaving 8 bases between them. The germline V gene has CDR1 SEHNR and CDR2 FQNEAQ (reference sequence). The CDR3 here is CASSPGGSYNSPLHF. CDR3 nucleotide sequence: TGTGCCAGCAGCCCTGGGGGCTCCTATAATTCACCCCTCCACTTT.

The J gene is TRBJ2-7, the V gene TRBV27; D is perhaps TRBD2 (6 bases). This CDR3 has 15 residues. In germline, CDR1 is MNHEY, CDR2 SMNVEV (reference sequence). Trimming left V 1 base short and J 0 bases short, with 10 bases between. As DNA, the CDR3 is TGTGCCAGCAGTTTATGGGGGGAGAGCTCCTACGAGCAGTACTTC. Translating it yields CASSLWGESSYEQYF.

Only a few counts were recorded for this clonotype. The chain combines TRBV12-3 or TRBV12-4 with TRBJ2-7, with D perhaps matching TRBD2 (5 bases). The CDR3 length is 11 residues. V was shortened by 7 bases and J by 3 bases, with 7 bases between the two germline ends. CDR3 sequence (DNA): TGTGCCAGCACCAGCGGCTACGAGCAGTACTTC. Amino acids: CASTSGYEQYF.

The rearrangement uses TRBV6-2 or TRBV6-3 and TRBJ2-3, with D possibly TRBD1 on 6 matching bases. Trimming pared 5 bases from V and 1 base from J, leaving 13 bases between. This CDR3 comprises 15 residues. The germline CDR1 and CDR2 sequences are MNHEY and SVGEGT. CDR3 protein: CASSGTSTRTDTQYF. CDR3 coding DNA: TGTGCCAGCAGTGGGACATCGACCCGCACAGATACGCAGTATTTT.

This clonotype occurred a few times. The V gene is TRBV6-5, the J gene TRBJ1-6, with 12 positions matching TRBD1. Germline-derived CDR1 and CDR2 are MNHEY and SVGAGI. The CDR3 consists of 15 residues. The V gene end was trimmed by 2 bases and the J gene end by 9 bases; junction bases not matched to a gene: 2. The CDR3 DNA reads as TGTGCCAGCAGTTACGGGACAGGGGGCAGTTCACCCCTCCACTTT. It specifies CASSYGTGGSSPLHF.

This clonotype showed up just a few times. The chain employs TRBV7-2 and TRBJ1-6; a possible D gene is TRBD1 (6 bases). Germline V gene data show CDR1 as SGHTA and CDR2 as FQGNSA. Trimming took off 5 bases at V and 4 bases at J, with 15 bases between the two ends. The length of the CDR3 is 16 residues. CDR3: CASSPDRRPYNSPLHF. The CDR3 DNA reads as TGTGCCAGCAGCCCCGACAGGCGTCCTTATAATTCACCCCTCCACTTT.